The 14 T cell receptor beta chains listed next were all sequenced from one sample in a study of early T cells in non-severe SARS-CoV-2 infection. TCRdb used MiXCR to reprocess the 5' RACE reads, holding one entry per CDR3 protein. The sample has tens of thousands of distinct CDR3 sequences, around 13% seen once; the top ten hold about 4.7%. Sequences were obtained from whole blood. Source of these receptors: an adult who was a healthcare worker with PCR-confirmed SARS-CoV-2 infection or an uninfected control (not recorded which).

J is TRBJ2-1 and V is TRBV19; D unclear. CDR1 is LNHDA, CDR2 SQIVND, per germline (reference sequence). This CDR3 is 14 amino acids long. With 6 bases removed from V and 7 bases from J, the gap between germline ends came to 16 bases. CDR3 sequence reads: CASRGVNHWNEQFF. In DNA form, the CDR3 reads TGTGCCAGTAGAGGTGTGAACCACTGGAATGAGCAGTTCTTC.

This clonotype was picked up a small number of times. This chain uses TRBV19 with TRBJ1-6; perhaps TRBD1 as D (6 bases). CDR1 is LNHDA, CDR2 SQIVND, per germline (reference sequence). This CDR3 spans 14 amino acids. The V gene lost 3 bases and the J gene lost 7 bases, with 10 bases spanning the gap. The CDR3, as DNA: TGTGCCAGTAGTATTCGGACAGCAAATTCACCCCTCCACTTT. It specifies CASSIRTANSPLHF.

This clonotype was observed at least ten times. The V and J genes are TRBV19 and TRBJ1-5; possibly TRBD1 for D (5 bases). The CDR3 runs to 13 residues. Germline CDR1 and CDR2: LNHDA and SQIVND (reference sequence). Trimming took off 7 bases at V and 3 bases at J, with 10 bases between the two ends. CDR3 DNA: TGTGCCAGTACCCAGGGTAACAATCAGCCCCAGCATTTT. The encoded protein is CASTQGNNQPQHF.

This clonotype was detected only a few times. This chain uses TRBV7-9 with TRBJ2-7; D is unresolved. Germline CDR1 is SEHNR and CDR2 is FQNEAQ (reference sequence). Trimming cost V 6 bases and J 2 bases, with 11 bases left between them. This CDR3 region has 13 residues. CDR3 DNA sequence: TGTGCCAGCAGTTTACAGTTGACCTACGAGCAGTACTTC. Its protein product is CASSLQLTYEQYF.

This clonotype has ten or more counts. The chain joins TRBV7-2 to TRBJ2-1; D not resolved. In germline, CDR1 is SGHTA, CDR2 FQGNSA. V lost 1 base, J lost 9 bases, and 7 bases lay in between. CDR3 length: 12 amino acids. Written as DNA, the CDR3 is TGTGCCAGCAGCTTAGAATACGGTGAGCAGTTCTTC. Translating it yields CASSLEYGEQFF.

This clonotype was observed a few times. This chain uses TRBV2 with TRBJ2-1; D remains unclear. The CDR3 has 17 residues. The V end was cut by 3 bases, the J end by 0 bases, with 15 bases between. Germline V lookup: CDR1 SNHLY, CDR2 FYNNEI. The CDR3 spells CASSELLPTSSYNEQFF. The CDR3 DNA sequence: TGTGCCAGCAGTGAGTTACTACCCACGAGCTCCTACAATGAGCAGTTCTTC.

This clonotype was counted between two and nine times. The chain links TRBV9 to TRBJ2-2, with 7 bases fitting TRBD1. CDR3 length equals 14 residues. With 2 bases clipped from V and 3 bases from J, the junction kept 1 base outside the gene matches. CDR1 is SGDLS and CDR2 is YYNGEE in the germline V gene. CDR3 DNA sequence: TGTGCCAGCAGCGTCGGGACAGACACCGGGGAGCTGTTTTTT. Its protein product is CASSVGTDTGELFF.

The V gene is TRBV5-4, the J gene TRBJ1-6; D ambiguous. This CDR3 has 14 amino acids. CDR1 and CDR2 (germline): SGHNT, YYREEE (reference sequence). Trimming cost V 0 bases and J 7 bases, with 8 bases left between them. The CDR3 nucleotides are TGTGCCAGCAGCTTGGACAGCGGGAATTCACCCCTCCACTTT. Translated: CASSLDSGNSPLHF.

This clonotype was seen many times. This chain uses TRBV5-4 with TRBJ2-7; D call uncertain. Trimming took 0 bases from V and 6 from J, leaving 10 bases between them. Germline V gene lookup returns CDR1 SGHNT and CDR2 YYREEE (reference sequence). There are 13 residues in the CDR3. CDR3 loop: CASSLELDFEQYF. In nucleotides, the CDR3 is TGTGCCAGCAGCTTGGAGCTAGATTTCGAGCAGTACTTC.

This clonotype was counted many times. The rearrangement links TRBV29-1 to TRBJ2-3; D perhaps matches TRBD1 (6 bases). Trimming pared 3 bases from V and 0 bases from J, leaving 10 bases between. The CDR3 runs to 14 residues. The V gene's germline CDR1 is SQVTM and CDR2 ANQGSEA. CDR3 residues: CSVEGAVSTDTQYF. CDR3 DNA sequence: TGCAGCGTTGAGGGGGCGGTTAGCACAGATACGCAGTATTTT.

This clonotype was counted between two and nine times. The chain is built from TRBV6-2 or TRBV6-3 and TRBJ2-3; 11 bases are a match to TRBD2. Trimming removed 6 bases from V and 7 bases from J; junction bases left unmatched: 3. Per the germline V gene, CDR1 is MNHEY and CDR2 is SVGEGT. This CDR3 spans 13 amino acids. The CDR3 DNA is TGTGCCAGCAGCGGACTAGCGGGTTATACGCAGTATTTT. This gives the protein CASSGLAGYTQYF.

At least ten counts were recorded for this clonotype. This chain joins TRBV9 and TRBJ2-3; 11 bases are a match to TRBD1. CDR1 SGDLS and CDR2 YYNGEE come from the germline V gene. V dropped 4 bases and J dropped 4; count of bases not matched to a gene: 8. This CDR3 has 16 residues. CDR3 region: CASSFRPGQGADTQYF. CDR3 bases: TGTGCCAGCAGCTTCCGTCCGGGACAGGGGGCAGATACGCAGTATTTT.

This clonotype was counted ten times or more. V gene TRBV5-6 combines with J gene TRBJ1-5; perhaps TRBD1 as D (6 bases). The length of the CDR3 is 15 residues. The germline gives CDR1 SGHDT, CDR2 YYEEEE. V was pared by 3 bases and J by 2 bases, with 12 bases between. The CDR3 loop reads CASSSRGFGNQPQHF. The CDR3 region has the DNA TGTGCCAGCAGCTCCAGGGGATTCGGCAATCAGCCCCAGCATTTT.

The V and J genes are TRBV10-3 and TRBJ1-1; the match to TRBD1 covers 9 bases. The length of the CDR3 is 12 residues. V trimming: 6 bases; J trimming: 4 bases; junction bases outside the gene matches: 0. Germline assignment: CDR1 ENHRY and CDR2 SYGVKD. The CDR3 reads CAIRQGATEAFF. Here the CDR3 DNA reads TGTGCCATCAGACAGGGGGCCACTGAAGCTTTCTTT.